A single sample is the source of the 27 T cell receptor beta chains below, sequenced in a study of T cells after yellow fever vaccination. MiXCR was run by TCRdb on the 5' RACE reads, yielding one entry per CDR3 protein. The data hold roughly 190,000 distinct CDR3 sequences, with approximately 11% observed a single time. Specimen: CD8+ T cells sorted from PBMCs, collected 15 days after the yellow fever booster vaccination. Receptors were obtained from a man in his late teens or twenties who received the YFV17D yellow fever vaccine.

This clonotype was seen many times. As DNA, the CDR3 is TGTGCCAGCAGGTTCACACTAGCGGGGGGCCTGGTCAATGAGCAGTTCTTC. Encoded protein: CASRFTLAGGLVNEQFF. The gene calls are TRBV7-8 and TRBJ2-1, with 12 bases aligning to TRBD2. CDR1 SGHVS and CDR2 FQNEAQ come from the germline V gene. This CDR3 has 17 amino acids. Trimming at V came to 6 bases and at J to 6 bases, leaving 12 bases not matched to a gene.

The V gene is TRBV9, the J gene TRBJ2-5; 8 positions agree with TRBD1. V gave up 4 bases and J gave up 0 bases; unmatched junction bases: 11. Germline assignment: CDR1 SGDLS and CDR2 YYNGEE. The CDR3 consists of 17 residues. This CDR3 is CASSPHALQGDQETQYF. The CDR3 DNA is TGTGCCAGCAGCCCCCACGCTTTACAGGGGGACCAAGAGACCCAGTACTTC.

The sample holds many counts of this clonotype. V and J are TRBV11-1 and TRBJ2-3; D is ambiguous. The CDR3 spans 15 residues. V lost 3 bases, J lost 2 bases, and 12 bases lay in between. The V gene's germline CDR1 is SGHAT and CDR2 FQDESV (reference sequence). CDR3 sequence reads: CASSFTRLFTDTQYF. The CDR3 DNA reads TGTGCCAGCAGCTTCACTCGCCTCTTCACAGATACGCAGTATTTT.

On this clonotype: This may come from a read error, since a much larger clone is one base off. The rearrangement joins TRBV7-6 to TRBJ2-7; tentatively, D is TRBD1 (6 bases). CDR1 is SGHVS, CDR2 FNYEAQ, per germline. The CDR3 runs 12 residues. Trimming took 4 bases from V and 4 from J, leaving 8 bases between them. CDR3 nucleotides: TGTGCCAGCAGCTCCGACAGGTACGAGCAGTACTTC. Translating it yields CASSSDRYEQYF.

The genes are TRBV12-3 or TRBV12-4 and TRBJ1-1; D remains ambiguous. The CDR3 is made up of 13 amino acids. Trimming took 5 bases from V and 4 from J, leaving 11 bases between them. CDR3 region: CASSQGWSTEAFF. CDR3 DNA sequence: TGTGCCAGCAGTCAAGGGTGGAGCACTGAAGCTTTCTTT.

The CDR3 loop is CASSYRLSNQPQHF. The CDR3 DNA reads TGTGCCAGCAGTTACCGACTGAGCAATCAGCCCCAGCATTTT. The chain uses TRBV27 and TRBJ1-5; D gene ambiguous. Trimming took 4 bases from V and 1 from J, leaving 8 bases between them. The germline CDR1 and CDR2 sequences are MNHEY and SMNVEV (reference sequence). The CDR3 totals 14 residues.

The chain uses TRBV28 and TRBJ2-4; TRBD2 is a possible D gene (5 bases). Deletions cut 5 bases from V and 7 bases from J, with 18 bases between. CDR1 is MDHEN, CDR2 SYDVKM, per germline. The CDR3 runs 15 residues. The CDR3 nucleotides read TGTGCCAGCAGTCCTCGAGACTCGAGGGAGAACATTCAGTACTTC. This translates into CASSPRDSRENIQYF.

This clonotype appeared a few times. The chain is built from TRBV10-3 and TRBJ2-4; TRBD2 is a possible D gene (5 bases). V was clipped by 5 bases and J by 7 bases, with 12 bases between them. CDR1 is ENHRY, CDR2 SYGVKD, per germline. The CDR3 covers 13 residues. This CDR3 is CAISTGRRNIQYF. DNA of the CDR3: TGTGCCATCAGTACGGGAAGACGGAACATTCAGTACTTC.

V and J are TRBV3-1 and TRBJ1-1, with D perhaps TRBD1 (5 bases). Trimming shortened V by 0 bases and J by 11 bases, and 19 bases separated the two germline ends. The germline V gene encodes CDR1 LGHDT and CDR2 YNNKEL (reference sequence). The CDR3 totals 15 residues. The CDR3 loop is CASSQDRGRDGSAFF. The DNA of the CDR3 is TGTGCCAGCAGCCAAGATCGGGGCCGAGACGGGTCGGCTTTCTTT.

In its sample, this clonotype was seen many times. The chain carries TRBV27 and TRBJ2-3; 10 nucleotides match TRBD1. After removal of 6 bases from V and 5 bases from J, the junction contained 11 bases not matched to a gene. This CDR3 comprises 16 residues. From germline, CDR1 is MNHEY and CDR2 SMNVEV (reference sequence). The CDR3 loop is CASRPRTGGFIDTQYF. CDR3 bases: TGTGCCAGCAGACCACGGACAGGGGGGTTTATAGATACGCAGTATTTT.

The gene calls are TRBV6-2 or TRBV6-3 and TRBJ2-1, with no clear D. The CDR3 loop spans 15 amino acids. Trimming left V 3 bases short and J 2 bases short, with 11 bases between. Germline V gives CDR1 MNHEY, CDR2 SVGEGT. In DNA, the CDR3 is TGTGCCAGCAGTTATTTCGGTCGCACCTACAATGAGCAGTTCTTC. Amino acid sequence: CASSYFGRTYNEQFF.

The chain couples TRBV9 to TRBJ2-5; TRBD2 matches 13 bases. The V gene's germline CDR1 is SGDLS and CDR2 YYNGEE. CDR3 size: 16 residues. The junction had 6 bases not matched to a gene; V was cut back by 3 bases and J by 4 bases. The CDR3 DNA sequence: TGTGCCAGCAGCGGACCGGGACTAGCGGGGTTAGAGACCCAGTACTTC. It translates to CASSGPGLAGLETQYF. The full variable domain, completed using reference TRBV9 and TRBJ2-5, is DSGVTQTPKHLITATGQRVTLRCSPRSGDLSVYWYQQSLDQGLQFLIQYYNGEERAKGNILERFSAQQFPDLHSELNLSSLELGDSALYFCASSGPGLAGLETQYFGPGTRLLVL.

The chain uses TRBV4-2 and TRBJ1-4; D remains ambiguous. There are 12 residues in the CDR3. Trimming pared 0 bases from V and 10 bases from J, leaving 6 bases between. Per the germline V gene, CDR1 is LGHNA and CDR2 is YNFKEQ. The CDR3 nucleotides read TGTGCCAGCAGCCAAGATCTAGTAAAACTGTTTTTT. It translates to CASSQDLVKLFF.

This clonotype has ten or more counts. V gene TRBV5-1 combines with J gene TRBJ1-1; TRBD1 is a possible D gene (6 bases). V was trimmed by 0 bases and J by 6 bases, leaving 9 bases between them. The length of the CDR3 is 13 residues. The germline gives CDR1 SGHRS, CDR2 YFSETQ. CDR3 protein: CASSLENRAEAFF. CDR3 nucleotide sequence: TGCGCCAGCAGCTTGGAAAACAGGGCTGAAGCTTTCTTT.

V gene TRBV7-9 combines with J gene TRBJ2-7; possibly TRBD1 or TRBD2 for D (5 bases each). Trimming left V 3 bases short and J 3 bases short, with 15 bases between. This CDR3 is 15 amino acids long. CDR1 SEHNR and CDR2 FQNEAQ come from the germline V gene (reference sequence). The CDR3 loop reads CASSFTRGEYYEQYF. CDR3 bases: TGTGCCAGCAGCTTTACCCGGGGCGAGTACTACGAGCAGTACTTC.

CDR3 sequence reads: CASSPVTEKLFF. CDR3 nucleotide sequence: TGTGCCAGCAGCCCCGTTACTGAAAAACTGTTTTTT. J is TRBJ1-4 and V is TRBV11-2, with D uncertain. Between the trimmed V and J ends, which lost 5 bases and 7 bases, there was a span of 8 bases. The CDR3 runs 12 residues. The germline CDR1 and CDR2 sequences are SGHAT and FQNNGV.

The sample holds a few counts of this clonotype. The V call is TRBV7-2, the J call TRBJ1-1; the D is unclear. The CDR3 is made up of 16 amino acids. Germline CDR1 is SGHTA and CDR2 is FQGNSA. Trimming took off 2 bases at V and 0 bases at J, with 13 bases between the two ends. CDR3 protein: CASSLRMERMNTEAFF. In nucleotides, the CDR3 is TGTGCCAGCAGCTTAAGGATGGAACGGATGAACACTGAAGCTTTCTTT. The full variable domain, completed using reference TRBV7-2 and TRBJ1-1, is GAGVSQSPSNKVTEKGKDVELRCDPISGHTALYWYRQSLGQGLEFLIYFQGNSAPDKSGLPSDRFSAERTGGSVSTLTIQRTQQEDSAVYLCASSLRMERMNTEAFFGQGTRLTVV.

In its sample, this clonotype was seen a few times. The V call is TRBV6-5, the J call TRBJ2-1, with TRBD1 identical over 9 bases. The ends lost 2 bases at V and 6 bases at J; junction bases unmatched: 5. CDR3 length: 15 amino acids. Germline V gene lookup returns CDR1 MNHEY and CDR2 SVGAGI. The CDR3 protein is CASSYPGQGSNEQFF. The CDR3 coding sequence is TGTGCCAGCAGTTACCCGGGACAGGGTTCCAATGAGCAGTTCTTC.

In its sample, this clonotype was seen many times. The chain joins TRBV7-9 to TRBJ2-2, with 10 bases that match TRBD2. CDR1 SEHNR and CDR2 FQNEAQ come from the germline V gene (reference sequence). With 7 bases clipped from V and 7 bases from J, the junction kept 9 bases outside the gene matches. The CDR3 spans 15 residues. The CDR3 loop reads CASTSGLAAFGELFF. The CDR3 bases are TGTGCCAGCACTTCCGGACTAGCGGCGTTCGGGGAGCTGTTTTTT. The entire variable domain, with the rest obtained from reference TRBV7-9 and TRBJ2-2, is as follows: DTGVSQNPRHKITKRGQNVTFRCDPISEHNRLYWYRQTLGQGPEFLTYFQNEAQLEKSRLLSDRFSAERPKGSFSTLEIQRTEQGDSAMYLCASTSGLAAFGELFFGEGSRLTVL.

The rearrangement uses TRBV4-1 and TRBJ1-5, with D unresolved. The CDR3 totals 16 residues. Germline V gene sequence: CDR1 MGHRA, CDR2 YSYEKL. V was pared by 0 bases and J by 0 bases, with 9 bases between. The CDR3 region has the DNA TGCGCCAGCAGCCAAGAAAGTCCCTTTAGCAATCAGCCCCAGCATTTT. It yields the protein CASSQESPFSNQPQHF.

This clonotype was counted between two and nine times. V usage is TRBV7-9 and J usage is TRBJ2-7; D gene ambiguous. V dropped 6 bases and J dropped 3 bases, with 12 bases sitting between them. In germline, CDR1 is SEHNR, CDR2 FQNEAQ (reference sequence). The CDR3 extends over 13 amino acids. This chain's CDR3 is CASSPPGYYEQYF. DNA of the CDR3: TGTGCCAGCAGTCCCCCAGGCTACTACGAGCAGTACTTC.

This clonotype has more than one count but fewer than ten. The CDR3 coding sequence is TGTGCCAGCGGCGGGGGGAGATCTTGGAATCAGCCCCAGCATTTT. Translated, it gives CASGGGRSWNQPQHF. The rearrangement uses TRBV6-2 or TRBV6-3 and TRBJ1-5; a weak D match, TRBD1 (5 bases). This CDR3 is built from 15 residues. CDR1 is MNHEY, CDR2 SVGEGT, per germline. With 8 bases removed from V and 4 bases from J, the gap between germline ends came to 18 bases.

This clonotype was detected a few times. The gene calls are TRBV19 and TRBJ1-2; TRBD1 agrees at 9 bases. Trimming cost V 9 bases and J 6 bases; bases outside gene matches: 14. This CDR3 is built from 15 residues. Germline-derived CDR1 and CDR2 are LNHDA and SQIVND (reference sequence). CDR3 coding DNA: TGTGCCAGCGAGAAGGGAACCACAGGGGGCAATGGCTACACCTTC. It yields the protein CASEKGTTGGNGYTF. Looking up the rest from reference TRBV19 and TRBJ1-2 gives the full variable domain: DGGITQSPKYLFRKEGQNVTLSCEQNLNHDAMYWYRQDPGQGLRLIYYSQIVNDFQKGDIAEGYSVSREKKESFPLTVTSAQKNPTAFYLCASEKGTTGGNGYTFGSGTRLTVV.

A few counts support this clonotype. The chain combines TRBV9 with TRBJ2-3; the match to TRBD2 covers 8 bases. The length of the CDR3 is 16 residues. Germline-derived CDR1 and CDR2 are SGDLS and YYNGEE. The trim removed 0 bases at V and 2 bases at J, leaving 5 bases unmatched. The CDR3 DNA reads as TGTGCCAGCAGCGTAGAAGGGACTAGTTTCACAGATACGCAGTATTTT. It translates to CASSVEGTSFTDTQYF.

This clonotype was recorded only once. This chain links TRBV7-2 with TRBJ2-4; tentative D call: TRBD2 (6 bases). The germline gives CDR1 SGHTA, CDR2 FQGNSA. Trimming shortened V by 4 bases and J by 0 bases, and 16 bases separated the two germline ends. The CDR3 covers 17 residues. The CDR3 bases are TGTGCCAGCAGCTGGGGGGATGGCCCCCTAGCCAAAAACATTCAGTACTTC. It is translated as CASSWGDGPLAKNIQYF.

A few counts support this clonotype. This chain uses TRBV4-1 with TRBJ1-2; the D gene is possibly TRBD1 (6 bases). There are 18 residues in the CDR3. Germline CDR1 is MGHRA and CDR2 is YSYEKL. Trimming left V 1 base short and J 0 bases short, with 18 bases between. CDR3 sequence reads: CASSQATFGTPSNYGYTF. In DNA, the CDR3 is TGCGCCAGCAGCCAAGCCACCTTCGGGACACCTTCTAACTATGGCTACACCTTC.

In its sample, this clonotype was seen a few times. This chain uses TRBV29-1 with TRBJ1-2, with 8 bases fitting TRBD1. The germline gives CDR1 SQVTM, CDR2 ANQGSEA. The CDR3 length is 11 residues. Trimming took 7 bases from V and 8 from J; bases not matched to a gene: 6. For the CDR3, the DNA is TGCAGCGCTGGACAGGGAGTGGGCTACACCTTC. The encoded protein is CSAGQGVGYTF.